This entry features one T cell receptor beta chain sequence. This clone has a handful of counts. This clone's antigen is unknown. Base qualities are not at hand, and no much larger clone is one base apart. Between the V and J ends, shortened by 6 bases and 7 bases respectively, the junction contains 25 bases. Looking up the germline V gene yields CDR1 MRHNA and CDR2 SNTAGT. The CDR3 has 17 amino acids, counting the end cysteine and phenylalanine. Only the CDR3 region is kept as DNA, spanning 51 bases read in frame from base 1. Collaborating institutions collected whole blood in K2EDTA tubes following their own protocols. Collaborator samples were shipped for TCRbeta analysis as frozen whole blood, isolated PBMCs, or DNA extracted from either sample type. The data belong to a study of blood T cell repertoires in COVID-19 (TCRdb year 2020). Regarding the complete study: Samples from collaborators originated in the United States, Italy and Spain and spanned both the acute and convalescent phases of COVID-19. HLA class I and class II types, where available, came from metadata supplied by the sample provider rather than from assay-based typing. Samples were obtained from the ongoing ImmuneRACE study (first 160 participants) and from over 1,000 subjects provided by 6 global collaborators. Deeply sampled blood TCRbeta repertoires from subjects exposed to, actively infected with, or recovered from COVID-19 were included in the dataset. The repertoires were released in a freely available public database intended as a resource for research on the immune response to SARS-CoV-2. Nearly every sample came with metadata listing a de-identified subject ID, COVID-19 status, age in years and sex. The material from the prospective study consisted of cDNA or gDNA derived from T cells, B-cell-depleted T cells, or PBMCs.

The immunoSEQ Assay, a bias-controlled multiplex PCR, was used to amplify TCRbeta CDR3 regions from genomic DNA. The paper's processing steps were these. Within the assay, amplification of reference gene primers was used to estimate how many nucleated cells each sample contained. Sequence reads were collapsed and filtered to measure the absolute abundance of every unique TCRbeta CDR3 rearrangement. Productive Simpson clonality was computed per sample as the square root of Simpson's diversity index over productive rearrangements. TCRdb carries this immuneACCESS record with in-frame sequences only. Its versions omit some clonotypes, under half of them owing to an unresolved V gene in the studies checked, with the rest unexplained. The D gene and trimming were derived from the DNA, and the V and J assignments and clone size from that table. The sample yields 80,000 to 95,000 clones; about 85% were counted once. The ten largest clonotypes hold over 2.5% of the sample.

Overall study results and their limits: The amount of clinical and demographic metadata varied by source and participant and was provided uncurated.

Recombination linked TRBV6-4 to TRBJ2-1; TRBD1 is a possible D gene, resting on 5 matching bases. This sequence originates from a woman aged 50 to 60 with active or convalescent COVID-19. The specimen was peripheral blood. Here the CDR3 is given as CASSATFRVRLKNEQFF. Here is the DNA: TGTGCCAGCAGCGCGACTTTCAGGGTGAGGTTGAAGAATGAGCAGTTCTTC.